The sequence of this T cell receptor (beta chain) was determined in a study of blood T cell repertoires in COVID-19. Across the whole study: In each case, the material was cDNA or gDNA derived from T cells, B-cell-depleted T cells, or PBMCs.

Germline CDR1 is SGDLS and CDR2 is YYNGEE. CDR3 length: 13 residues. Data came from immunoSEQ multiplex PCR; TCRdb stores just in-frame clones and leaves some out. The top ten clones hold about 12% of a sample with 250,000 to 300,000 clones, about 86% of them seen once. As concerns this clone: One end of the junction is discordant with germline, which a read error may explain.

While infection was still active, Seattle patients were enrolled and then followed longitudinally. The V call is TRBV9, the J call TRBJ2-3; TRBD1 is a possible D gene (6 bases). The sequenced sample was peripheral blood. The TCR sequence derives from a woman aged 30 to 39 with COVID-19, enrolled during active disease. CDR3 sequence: CASSHGRTDTQCF. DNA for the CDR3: TGTGCCAGCAGCCATGGACGGACAGATACGCAGTGTTTT.